The T cell receptor (beta chain) described here comes from a study of response to subunit inactivated influenza vaccine. This clonotype has more than one count but fewer than ten. V lost 6 bases, J lost 4 bases, and 10 bases lay in between. CDR3 length equals 12 residues. Germline assignment: CDR1 DFQATT and CDR2 SNEGSKA (reference sequence). In TCRdb, the RT-PCR reads were re-called with MiXCR into one record per CDR3 protein. The sample has 600,000 to 700,000 distinct CDR3 sequences, less than 15% seen once. Sequencing used PBMCs from blood, obtained around 14 days before vaccination. The chain carries TRBV20-1 and TRBJ1-5; no clear D gene. This clonotype was obtained from a man aged 50 to 59 who received an inactivated influenza vaccine. The CDR3 protein is CSANTGNQPQHF. In DNA form, the CDR3 reads TGCAGTGCCAACACTGGAAATCAGCCCCAGCATTTT.